The 32 T cell receptor beta chains given below trace back to one sample, sequenced in a study of cytomegalovirus exposure and HLA in healthy donors. Both 60 Vbeta primers and 13 Jbeta primers went into the PCR. TCRdb's copy holds only in-frame clones and misses some; the assay was immunoSEQ multiplex PCR. The sample yields some 130,000 clones, 79% seen once. Source material: PBMCs. The receptor source for this set is a man aged 40-55 years in good health and CMV-seropositive.

The rearrangement links TRBV9 to TRBJ2-3; TRBD2 agrees at 7 bases. V shed 2 bases, J shed 3 bases, and the junction held 9 bases outside the gene matches. The CDR3 consists of 16 residues. Looked up from germline, CDR1 is SGDLS and CDR2 is YYNGEE. The CDR3 region has the DNA TGTGCCAGCAGCGTGGTAAGAGGCGGGAGTACAGATACGCAGTATTTT. This encodes CASSVVRGGSTDTQYF.

This chain links TRBV10-3 with TRBJ2-7, with TRBD2 matching 10 bases. V shed 3 bases and J 4 bases; nucleotides not matched to a gene: 9. The CDR3 is 16 residues long. Germline CDR1 ENHRY, CDR2 SYGVKD. In DNA form, the CDR3 reads TGTGCCATCAGTGAATACGCCGGGACTAGCGCATACGAGCAGTACTTC. Encoded protein: CAISEYAGTSAYEQYF.

The chain combines TRBV7-8 with TRBJ2-7; 8 nucleotides match TRBD1. This CDR3 is 15 amino acids long. Germline V gene sequence: CDR1 SGHVS, CDR2 FQNEAQ. The trim removed 1 base at V and 5 bases at J, leaving 7 bases unmatched. CDR3 protein: CASSLGGTGYNEQYF. CDR3 nucleotides: TGTGCCAGCAGCTTAGGAGGGACAGGTTATAACGAGCAGTACTTC.

This clone has a handful of counts. J is TRBJ1-5 and V is TRBV6-1; D may be TRBD1 (6 bases). CDR1 MNHNS and CDR2 SASEGT come from the germline V gene. The CDR3 runs 15 residues. Trimming shortened V by 0 bases and J by 2 bases, and 8 bases separated the two germline ends. Here the CDR3 reads CASSEAKGGNQPQHF. In DNA form, the CDR3 reads TGTGCCAGCAGTGAAGCGAAGGGGGGCAATCAGCCCCAGCATTTT.

This chain links TRBV10-1 with TRBJ2-1, with TRBD1 matching 9 bases. CDR1 is WNHNN and CDR2 is SYGVQD in the germline V gene (reference sequence). The CDR3 sequence is 14 residues long. V shed 5 bases and J 7 bases; nucleotides not matched to a gene: 6. The CDR3 reads CASSTGTGRNEQFF. The CDR3 nucleotides read TGCGCCAGCAGTACCGGGACAGGGAGAAATGAGCAGTTCTTC.

The chain employs TRBV12-5 and TRBJ2-2; the D gene is possibly TRBD1 (5 bases). V was trimmed by 6 bases and J by 5 bases, leaving 16 bases between them. The CDR3 has 15 residues. Looked up from germline, CDR1 is LGHNT and CDR2 is FRNRAP. The CDR3 reads CASGSDTAGTGELFF. CDR3 sequence (DNA): TGTGCTAGTGGGTCGGACACTGCCGGGACCGGGGAGCTGTTTTTT.

This clone was detected once. The J gene is TRBJ2-7, the V gene TRBV7-6; unclear D gene. Trimming stripped 2 bases from V and 3 bases from J, with 8 bases between. The CDR3 contains 13 residues. Germline CDR1 and CDR2: SGHVS and FNYEAQ. The CDR3 DNA reads as TGTGCCAGCAGCTTACAACAGAACTACGAGCAGTACTTC. Its translation is CASSLQQNYEQYF.

The V and J genes are TRBV6-1 and TRBJ1-5; 8 nucleotides match TRBD1. Germline V gene sequence: CDR1 MNHNS, CDR2 SASEGT. The ends lost 7 bases at V and 6 bases at J; junction bases unmatched: 8. The CDR3 is made up of 14 amino acids. The CDR3 sequence: CASISTGVGQPQHF. In DNA form, the CDR3 reads TGTGCCAGCATATCGACAGGGGTGGGTCAGCCCCAGCATTTT.

This sequence joins TRBV5-1 and TRBJ1-3, with D perhaps matching TRBD1 (5 bases). The CDR3 consists of 13 residues. The V gene's germline CDR1 is SGHRS and CDR2 YFSETQ. Trimming shortened V by 4 bases and J by 3 bases, and 8 bases separated the two germline ends. CDR3 bases: TGCGCCAGCAGCCCGGGGGTTGGAAACACCATATATTTT. Protein product: CASSPGVGNTIYF.

V is TRBV10-3 and J is TRBJ2-2; 7 nucleotides agree with TRBD2. V lost 3 bases to trimming and J lost 4 bases; unmatched junction nucleotides: 8. This CDR3 is built from 16 residues. Germline CDR1 is ENHRY and CDR2 is SYGVKD. CDR3 amino acids: CAISDRGGRGTGELFF. CDR3 in DNA: TGTGCCATCAGTGACCGTGGTGGGAGGGGCACCGGGGAGCTGTTTTTT.

V is TRBV19 and J is TRBJ1-1; the D gene is possibly TRBD1 (6 bases). The ends were cut back, 3 bases at V and 4 bases at J, with 9 bases in the middle. This CDR3 comprises 13 residues. From germline, CDR1 is LNHDA and CDR2 SQIVND (reference sequence). CDR3 amino acids: CASSIGGFTEAFF. The CDR3 DNA is TGTGCCAGTAGTATTGGGGGCTTCACTGAAGCTTTCTTT.

As for this clone: One end of the junction is discordant with germline, which a read error may explain. J is TRBJ2-7 and V is TRBV27; 9 nucleotides match TRBD2. Germline CDR1 MNHEY, CDR2 SMNVEV (reference sequence). The CDR3 contains 15 residues. The CDR3 DNA reads TGTGCCAGCAAAGTAGCGGGAGCCCTCTCCTACAAGCAGTACTTC. Its translation is CASKVAGALSYKQYF.

Only one count was recorded for this clone. The V and J genes are TRBV19 and TRBJ2-2; 9 bases match TRBD1. This CDR3 is built from 14 residues. Germline V gene sequence: CDR1 LNHDA, CDR2 SQIVND (reference sequence). V shed 6 bases, J shed 3 bases, and the junction held 2 bases outside the gene matches. This CDR3 reads CASRRQGDTGELFF. Here the CDR3 DNA reads TGTGCCAGTAGAAGACAGGGGGACACCGGGGAGCTGTTTTTT.

This chain links TRBV2 with TRBJ1-2; TRBD1 aligns across 7 bases. CDR1 is SNHLY, CDR2 FYNNEI, per germline. V shed 5 bases and J 0 bases; nucleotides not matched to a gene: 9. CDR3 length equals 16 residues. For the CDR3, the DNA is TGTGCCAGCAGTCGGAACCACGGGACAGCTAACTATGGCTACACCTTC. Protein sequence: CASSRNHGTANYGYTF.

The genes are TRBV7-2 and TRBJ2-3, with D hard to call. This CDR3 is 16 amino acids long. Germline V gene sequence: CDR1 SGHTA, CDR2 FQGNSA. Trimming pared 4 bases from V and 2 bases from J, leaving 16 bases between. CDR3 protein: CASSYRLRLATDTQYF. CDR3 nucleotide sequence: TGTGCCAGCAGCTACCGACTCCGCCTCGCCACAGATACGCAGTATTTT.

This clone was picked up a small number of times. J is TRBJ2-3 and V is TRBV6-5, with D perhaps matching TRBD1 (5 bases). Between the trimmed V and J ends, which lost 6 bases and 0 bases, there was a span of 13 bases. This CDR3 has 15 amino acids. CDR1 MNHEY and CDR2 SVGAGI come from the germline V gene. This CDR3 reads CASRLNGASTDTQYF. In DNA form, the CDR3 reads TGTGCCAGCAGGCTAAATGGGGCTAGCACAGATACGCAGTATTTT.

The chain is built from TRBV7-9 and TRBJ2-7, with 9 bases fitting TRBD1. This CDR3 contains 15 residues. The germline V gene encodes CDR1 SEHNR and CDR2 FQNEAQ (reference sequence). V lost 5 bases to trimming and J lost 5 bases; unmatched junction nucleotides: 10. The CDR3 spells CASSPTGGRIHEQYF. The CDR3 region has the DNA TGTGCCAGCAGCCCCACAGGGGGCCGGATCCACGAGCAGTACTTC. Complete variable domain (other parts from reference TRBV7-9 and TRBJ2-7): DTGVSQNPRHKITKRGQNVTFRCDPISEHNRLYWYRQTLGQGPEFLTYFQNEAQLEKSRLLSDRFSAERPKGSFSTLEIQRTEQGDSAMYLCASSPTGGRIHEQYFGPGTRLTVT.

CDR3: CASSFSGVGLGAGYTF. CDR3 in DNA: TGTGCCAGCAGCTTTAGTGGAGTAGGGTTGGGGGCTGGCTACACCTTC. The chain recombines TRBV7-8 with TRBJ1-2, with a possible D match to TRBD1 (6 bases). V lost 3 bases, J lost 7 bases, and 21 bases lay in between. The germline V gene encodes CDR1 SGHVS and CDR2 FQNEAQ. The CDR3 has 16 amino acids.

The V gene is TRBV6-1, the J gene TRBJ2-5; 9 bases agree with TRBD1. The junction had 5 bases not matched to a gene; V was cut back by 6 bases and J by 6 bases. Germline V CDR1 and CDR2: MNHNS, SASEGT. CDR3 length: 13 amino acids. In DNA, the CDR3 is TGTGCCAGCAGAATAGACAGGGGGAAGACCCAGTACTTC. Its protein is CASRIDRGKTQYF.

The chain carries TRBV5-6 and TRBJ1-2, with D uncertain. Trimming took off 0 bases at V and 8 bases at J, with 11 bases between the two ends. The germline V gene has CDR1 SGHDT and CDR2 YYEEEE. This CDR3 has 13 residues. The CDR3 loop is CASSLVYQRGYTF. CDR3 nucleotide sequence: TGTGCCAGCAGCTTGGTTTACCAGAGGGGCTACACCTTC.

The rearrangement uses TRBV28 and TRBJ1-5; a weak D match, TRBD1 (6 bases). Germline V gene sequence: CDR1 MDHEN, CDR2 SYDVKM. The germline V and J ends were trimmed by 1 base and 4 bases, with 14 bases remaining between them. The CDR3 extends over 16 amino acids. For the CDR3, the DNA is TGTGCCAGCAGTTTATTAACTGGACAGACGAATCAGCCCCAGCATTTT. Protein sequence: CASSLLTGQTNQPQHF.

The chain recombines TRBV9 with TRBJ1-2; D may be TRBD1 (5 bases). CDR1 is SGDLS, CDR2 YYNGEE, per germline. This CDR3 has 15 amino acids. V was clipped by 3 bases and J by 5 bases, with 17 bases between them. CDR3 in DNA: TGTGCCAGCAGCGAGTCCAGGGCGAGGACATATGGCTACACCTTC. It is translated as CASSESRARTYGYTF.

This clone was seen just once. The CDR3 is CASSLKSHRDLNEQYF. DNA of the CDR3: TGTGCCAGCAGCCTTAAATCCCACAGGGATTTGAACGAGCAGTACTTC. This rearrangement joins TRBV14 to TRBJ2-7; possibly TRBD1 for D (6 bases). Germline assignment: CDR1 SGHDN and CDR2 FVKESK. This CDR3 has 16 residues. The V end was cut by 4 bases, the J end by 5 bases, with 21 bases between. The full variable domain, its missing parts supplied by reference TRBV14 and TRBJ2-7, is EAGVTQFPSHSVIEKGQTVTLRCDPISGHDNLYWYRRVMGKEIKFLLHFVKESKQDESGMPNNRFLAERTGGTYSTLKVQPAELEDSGVYFCASSLKSHRDLNEQYFGPGTRLTVT.

The rearrangement uses TRBV4-1 and TRBJ2-1; 10 nucleotides align to TRBD2. J lost 6 bases, V lost 4 bases, and 9 bases had no gene match. CDR3 size: 16 residues. CDR1 is MGHRA and CDR2 is YSYEKL in the germline V gene. For the CDR3, the DNA is TGCGCCAGCAGCCGCTTGGGACTAGCGTACCTCAATGAGCAGTTCTTC. The encoded protein is CASSRLGLAYLNEQFF.

In its sample, this clone was seen a few times. The rearrangement uses TRBV19 and TRBJ2-7, with 15 bases identical to TRBD2. The germline V gene encodes CDR1 LNHDA and CDR2 SQIVND (reference sequence). The CDR3 sequence is 15 residues long. The trim removed 5 bases at V and 6 bases at J, leaving 5 bases unmatched. CDR3 sequence (DNA): TGTGCCAGTAGTCGCCCGGGACTAGCGGGGGGCGAGCAGTACTTC. Its translation: CASSRPGLAGGEQYF.

This clone showed up just once. One end of the junction does not line up with germline, which may come from a read error. The chain joins TRBV7-9 to TRBJ1-2, with 8 nucleotides matching TRBD1. The CDR3 is 16 amino acids. Germline V lookup: CDR1 SEHNR, CDR2 FQNEAQ (reference sequence). CDR3 loop: CSSGSPGGSLPRGYTF. CDR3 sequence (DNA): TGTTCCAGCGGATCTCCAGGGGGCAGCTTGCCGAGGGGCTACACCTTC. Based on the CDR3 plus reference TRBV7-9 and TRBJ1-2, the full variable domain is DTGVSQNPRHKITKRGQNVTFRCDPISEHNRLYWYRQTLGQGPEFLTYFQNEAQLEKSRLLSDRFSAERPKGSFSTLEIQRTEQGDSAMYLCSSGSPGGSLPRGYTFGSGTRLTVV.

The chain couples TRBV18 to TRBJ2-1, with TRBD2 matching over 11 bases. Trimming took 3 bases from V and 3 from J; bases not matched to a gene: 4. This CDR3 has 16 residues. Per germline, CDR1 KGHSH and CDR2 LQKENI. For the CDR3, the DNA is TGTGCCAGCTCACCTTCCCTAGCGGGAGGCTACAATGAGCAGTTCTTC. Protein product: CASSPSLAGGYNEQFF.

With respect to this clone: Mismatch with germline at one junction end may stem from a read error. This chain connects TRBV7-9 to TRBJ2-2; no clear D. CDR1 and CDR2 (germline): SEHNR, FQNEAQ (reference sequence). This CDR3 contains 12 residues. As DNA, the CDR3 is TGTTCCAGCAGCCTCTTTACCGGGGAGCTGTTTTTT. This codes for CSSSLFTGELFF.

The chain is built from TRBV4-1 and TRBJ1-1; possible D gene TRBD1, 5 bases. This CDR3 has 15 amino acids. Trimming took 2 bases from V and 6 from J, leaving 16 bases between them. Germline V gene sequence: CDR1 MGHRA, CDR2 YSYEKL. CDR3 residues: CASSQPWGGDSEAFF. CDR3 sequence (DNA): TGCGCCAGCAGCCAACCTTGGGGGGGGGACTCTGAAGCTTTCTTT.

The CDR3 DNA is TGTGCCAGCAGGGCCACAGAAACCTACGAGCAGTACTTC. Protein product: CASRATETYEQYF. This chain links TRBV2 with TRBJ2-7, with no clear D. From germline, CDR1 is SNHLY and CDR2 FYNNEI. CDR3 length: 13 residues. V was trimmed by 6 bases and J by 2 bases, leaving 11 bases between them.

This chain links TRBV10-3 with TRBJ1-1; the D gene is possibly TRBD1 (6 bases). V was cut by 4 bases and J by 1 base, with 10 bases left in between. CDR3 length: 14 amino acids. Germline V gene sequence: CDR1 ENHRY, CDR2 SYGVKD. The CDR3 coding sequence is TGTGCCATCAGTGTGGGCAGGGGGAACACTGAAGCTTTCTTT. Residues: CAISVGRGNTEAFF.

A few counts support this clone. This chain links TRBV30 with TRBJ1-2, with TRBD1 identical over 8 bases. Germline values: CDR1 GTSNPN, CDR2 SVGIG (reference sequence). The CDR3 totals 13 residues. V was clipped by 1 base and J by 5 bases; unmatched bases: 3. The CDR3 is CAWSADRVYGYTF. In DNA form, the CDR3 reads TGTGCCTGGAGTGCGGACAGGGTGTATGGCTACACCTTC.